The 23 T cell receptor beta chains below were found in one sample sequenced in a study of blood T cells in healthy people across ages. It was with a sample-barcoded 5' primer and a J-beta primer mix that a second PCR of roughly 7 to 12 cycles was run. One entry per CDR3 protein results from TCRdb running MiXCR on the 5' RACE reads. The sample has under 2 million distinct CDR3 sequences, roughly 32% seen once; the top ten hold over 9%. The sequenced material came from blood. The origin of the receptors is a woman aged 30 to 39 in good health.

The chain is built from TRBV27 and TRBJ2-1; TRBD2 is a possible D gene (6 bases). Germline V gene sequence: CDR1 MNHEY, CDR2 SMNVEV (reference sequence). This CDR3 has 17 amino acids. V was trimmed by 4 bases and J by 0 bases, leaving 16 bases between them. The DNA for the CDR3 is TGTGCCAGCAGTTATCTGCCCGGAGGGAGCTCCTACAATGAGCAGTTCTTC. Translated, it gives CASSYLPGGSSYNEQFF.

The chain joins TRBV15 to TRBJ1-1; D is undetermined. With 4 bases removed from V and 1 base from J, the gap between germline ends came to 7 bases. There are 13 residues in the CDR3. The V gene's germline CDR1 is LNHNV and CDR2 YYDKDF (reference sequence). CDR3 region: CATSTVENTEAFF. The CDR3 nucleotides read TGTGCCACCAGCACGGTCGAGAACACTGAAGCTTTCTTT.

The chain uses TRBV20-1 and TRBJ1-1, with 7 bases lining up with TRBD1. This CDR3 contains 14 residues. V was pared by 4 bases and J by 1 base, with 6 bases of the junction left unmatched. The germline V gene encodes CDR1 DFQATT and CDR2 SNEGSKA (reference sequence). CDR3 in amino acids: CSAKKGGQNTEAFF. In nucleotides, the CDR3 is TGCAGTGCTAAGAAAGGGGGCCAGAACACTGAAGCTTTCTTT.

Here the CDR3 DNA reads TGCAGTGCTAGAGGTTTAGAGCGGGACTACAATGAGCAGTTCTTC. Translation gives CSARGLERDYNEQFF. The chain uses TRBV20-1 and TRBJ2-1; 7 positions match TRBD2. Germline CDR1 and CDR2: DFQATT and SNEGSKA (reference sequence). The CDR3 length is 15 residues. V was clipped by 1 base and J by 3 bases; unmatched bases: 6.

The chain couples TRBV6-5 to TRBJ1-1; D is unclear. The CDR3 loop spans 14 amino acids. The V end was cut by 7 bases, the J end by 0 bases, with 12 bases between. Germline lookup yields CDR1 MNHEY and CDR2 SVGAGI. CDR3 DNA: TGTGCCAGCATCCCATCCTCCATGAACACTGAAGCTTTCTTT. Encoded protein: CASIPSSMNTEAFF.

This clonotype has a count of ten or more. The V and J genes are TRBV4-1 and TRBJ2-3; D unresolved. Trimming took off 0 bases at V and 3 bases at J, with 19 bases between the two ends. The CDR3 extends over 18 amino acids. Looked up from germline, CDR1 is MGHRA and CDR2 is YSYEKL. The CDR3 coding sequence is TGCGCCAGCAGCCAAGATGAATTGGTGGGGTATGGGACAGATACGCAGTATTTT. It specifies CASSQDELVGYGTDTQYF.

This clonotype was counted between two and nine times. This chain links TRBV7-8 with TRBJ1-1; D might be TRBD1 (5 bases). Trimming removed 7 bases from V and 4 bases from J, with 16 bases in between. CDR3 length: 14 amino acids. Germline V CDR1 and CDR2: SGHVS, FQNEAQ. Here the CDR3 reads CASNTGTRGTEAFF. CDR3 sequence (DNA): TGTGCCAGCAACACCGGGACGAGGGGCACTGAAGCTTTCTTT.

Notes on this clonotype: A clone one base away is much larger, so this may be a read error. This chain links TRBV29-1 with TRBJ2-5; perhaps TRBD1 as D (6 bases). The J call could be wrong; TRBJ2-1 is a better fit for the DNA end. This CDR3 has 13 amino acids. CDR1 and CDR2 from the germline V gene are SQVTM and ANQGSEA. The CDR3 nucleotides are TGCAGCGTTGAAGACGAAGGGGGAGAGACCCAGTTCTTC. It specifies CSVEDEGGETQFF.

The chain is built from TRBV28 and TRBJ2-5, with D tentatively TRBD1 (6 bases). The CDR3 consists of 16 residues. Germline loops: CDR1 MDHEN, CDR2 SYDVKM. V was shortened by 2 bases and J by 4 bases, with 17 bases between the two germline ends. CDR3 sequence reads: CASSLAGAVVRETQYF. The DNA for the CDR3 is TGTGCCAGCAGTTTAGCAGGGGCCGTTGTGCGAGAGACCCAGTACTTC.

The chain links TRBV10-3 to TRBJ1-1; D call uncertain. Germline-derived CDR1 and CDR2 are ENHRY and SYGVKD. This CDR3 is built from 14 residues. V dropped 2 bases and J dropped 0 bases, with 7 bases sitting between them. CDR3 sequence (DNA): TGTGCCATCAGTGAGGGGGAAATGAACACTGAAGCTTTCTTT. Protein product: CAISEGEMNTEAFF.

The chain joins TRBV20-1 to TRBJ1-1; unclear D gene. The V end lost 0 bases, the J end lost 3 bases, and 14 bases lay between the germline ends. The length of the CDR3 is 15 residues. Germline lookup yields CDR1 DFQATT and CDR2 SNEGSKA (reference sequence). CDR3 bases: TGCAGTGCTAGAGATTGGGAAGGTATGGACACTGAAGCTTTCTTT. Protein product: CSARDWEGMDTEAFF.

This chain joins TRBV11-2 and TRBJ2-1; TRBD2 aligns across 11 bases. Trimming took 5 bases from V and 4 from J; bases not matched to a gene: 4. Looked up from germline, CDR1 is SGHAT and CDR2 is FQNNGV. The CDR3 sequence is 15 residues long. The CDR3: CASSVIAGGYNEQFF. The DNA for the CDR3 is TGTGCCAGCAGCGTAATAGCGGGGGGGTACAATGAGCAGTTCTTC.

Comment on this clonotype: A much larger clone is a single base away; this may be a read error. The chain carries TRBV20-1 and TRBJ2-1; no reliable D call. Per germline, CDR1 DFQATT and CDR2 SNEGSKA (reference sequence). The CDR3 loop spans 12 amino acids. The V end lost 5 bases, the J end lost 10 bases, and 15 bases lay between the germline ends. The CDR3 here is CSASRQVYEQFF. CDR3 DNA: TGCAGTGCTTCCAGACAAGTCTACGAGCAGTTCTTC.

The table lists this clonotype with a few counts. The chain recombines TRBV18 with TRBJ2-5, with D possibly being TRBD1 (5 bases). V was pared by 1 base and J by 1 base, with 10 bases between. This CDR3 is built from 15 residues. The germline CDR1 and CDR2 sequences are KGHSH and LQKENI. The CDR3 protein is CASSPQWQGQETQYF. DNA of the CDR3: TGTGCCAGCTCACCACAATGGCAGGGCCAAGAGACCCAGTACTTC.

The chain recombines TRBV6-6 with TRBJ1-1; TRBD1 agrees at 7 bases. Germline CDR1 reads MNHNY; CDR2 reads SVGAGI (reference sequence). This CDR3 is 14 amino acids long. V lost 6 bases and J lost 4; bases outside the gene matches: 8. CDR3 sequence reads: CASRMEQGTTEAFF. CDR3 sequence (DNA): TGTGCCAGCAGGATGGAACAGGGGACCACTGAAGCTTTCTTT.

Details on this clonotype: With a much larger clone just one base away, this may be a read error. No conserved phenylalanine or tryptophan is present at the end of the CDR3, so a read error is the likely explanation. The chain couples TRBV5-1 to TRBJ2-5; 9 nucleotides align to TRBD2. Per germline, CDR1 SGHRS and CDR2 YFSETQ. The CDR3 consists of 19 residues. V lost 0 bases to trimming and J lost 2 bases; unmatched junction nucleotides: 14. CDR3 DNA sequence: TGCGCCAGCAGCTTGGGGGGGCCTACACCTAGCGGGGAACAAGAGACCCAGTACATC. This sequence encodes CASSLGGPTPSGEQETQYI.

This clonotype has only a few counts. V is TRBV25-1 and J is TRBJ2-3; 9 nucleotides line up with TRBD2. This CDR3 comprises 15 residues. Germline CDR1 reads MGHDK; CDR2 reads SYGVNS. Trimming at V came to 9 bases and at J to 4 bases, leaving 11 bases not matched to a gene. DNA for the CDR3: TGTGCCAGTGGCGGGCGGGGGGGCCGGCCAGATACGCAGTATTTT. As protein: CASGGRGGRPDTQYF.

This clonotype was seen a handful of times. The chain uses TRBV28 and TRBJ1-5; D is possibly TRBD1 (6 bases). From germline, CDR1 is MDHEN and CDR2 SYDVKM. The V end lost 5 bases, the J end lost 2 bases, and 13 bases lay between the germline ends. CDR3 length equals 15 residues. The CDR3 here is CASSLSGGRNQPQHF. Here the CDR3 DNA reads TGTGCCAGCAGTCTCTCGGGGGGGCGCAATCAGCCCCAGCATTTT.

This clonotype was picked up one time. Here the CDR3 reads CASSSGQGAIDGYTF. DNA for the CDR3: TGCGCCAGCAGCTCCGGACAGGGGGCGATCGATGGCTACACCTTC. V is TRBV5-1 and J is TRBJ1-2, with TRBD1 identical over 11 bases. This CDR3 spans 15 amino acids. Germline-derived CDR1 and CDR2 are SGHRS and YFSETQ. Losses at the gene ends were 3 bases for V and 6 bases for J; bases not matched to a gene: 7.

This clonotype was found many times. The V gene is TRBV5-1, the J gene TRBJ2-5; 7 bases agree with TRBD2. The DNA end favors TRBJ2-7, so the J call may be wrong. This CDR3 region has 14 residues. Per germline, CDR1 SGHRS and CDR2 YFSETQ. CDR3 bases: TGCGCCAGCAGCTTTGGTGCGGGAGCTTACGAGCAGTACTTC. Its protein product is CASSFGAGAYEQYF.

CDR3 bases: TGTGCCAGCAGTGGAGGACTAGCGGGAGGAAAAGAGCAGTACTTC. It specifies CASSGGLAGGKEQYF. The J gene is TRBJ2-5, the V gene TRBV12-3 or TRBV12-4; 14 nucleotides match TRBD2. The V gene end was trimmed by 5 bases and the J gene end by 11 bases; junction bases not matched to a gene: 10. This CDR3 has 15 amino acids.

The chain carries TRBV4-2 and TRBJ1-2, with D possibly TRBD1 on 5 matching bases. The germline gives CDR1 LGHNA, CDR2 YNFKEQ. V was clipped by 4 bases and J by 7 bases, with 16 bases between them. The CDR3 sequence is 14 residues long. In DNA, the CDR3 is TGTGCCAGCAGCCCCGGGACGGCGGCCTTTGGCTACACCTTC. As protein: CASSPGTAAFGYTF.

The chain carries TRBV6-5 and TRBJ2-3, with a tentative D call TRBD2 (6 bases). Trimming took off 0 bases at V and 0 bases at J, with 16 bases between the two ends. In germline, CDR1 is MNHEY, CDR2 SVGAGI. This CDR3 contains 18 residues. CDR3 bases: TGTGCCAGCAGTTACTCGACGCGGGGAATCGGTAGCACAGATACGCAGTATTTT. As protein: CASSYSTRGIGSTDTQYF.